What follows describes a single T cell receptor (beta chain). This clone has a single count. Its antigen remains undetermined. No much larger clone exists at a distance of one base, and base qualities are not known. Collaborating institutions collected whole blood in K2EDTA tubes following their own protocols. Collaborator samples were shipped for TCRbeta analysis as frozen whole blood, isolated PBMCs, or DNA extracted from either sample type. TCRbeta CDR3 regions were amplified from genomic DNA using the immunoSEQ Assay, a bias-controlled multiplex PCR. Under the source paper's analysis protocol: Within the assay, amplification of reference gene primers was used to estimate how many nucleated cells each sample contained. To quantify the absolute abundance of each unique TCRbeta CDR3 rearrangement, sequence reads were collapsed and filtered. For each sample, productive Simpson clonality was calculated as the square root of Simpson's diversity index over productive rearrangements. TCRdb re-hosts the immuneACCESS table, in-frame sequences only. Its copies lack some clones; in the studies checked, an unresolved V gene accounts for under half of them, and the cause for the rest is not known. The V and J calls and clone size are taken from that table; D and trimming were inferred from the DNA. This sample has about 130,000 clones in its table, and around 87% of those were observed once. Approximately 3.3% of the sample is held by the ten biggest clonotypes.

Taken from cysteine to phenylalanine, the CDR3 has 15 residues. Of all the DNA, just the CDR3 is kept, 45 bases in frame from base 1. Compared with germline, V lacks 2 bases and J lacks 7 bases; bases without a gene match: 7. The germline V gene supplies CDR1 SGHAT and CDR2 FQNNGV. The record originates from a study of blood T cell repertoires in COVID-19 (dated by TCRdb to 2020 to 2022). Regarding the study in general: Samples from collaborators originated in the United States, Italy and Spain and spanned both the acute and convalescent phases of COVID-19. The material from the prospective study consisted of cDNA or gDNA derived from T cells, B-cell-depleted T cells, or PBMCs. Deeply sampled blood TCRbeta repertoires from subjects exposed to, actively infected with, or recovered from COVID-19 were included in the dataset. A freely available public database, intended as a resource for researchers studying the immune response to SARS-CoV-2, is where the repertoires were released. Samples came from the ongoing ImmuneRACE study (first 160 participants) plus 1,254 subjects from 6 global collaborators. Nearly every sample came with metadata listing a de-identified subject ID, COVID-19 status, age in years and sex. Where available, HLA class I and class II types were obtained from metadata supplied by the sample provider rather than from assay-based typing. Overall study outcomes, separate from this receptor: Clinical and demographic metadata were provided uncurated, with the amount varying by source and participant.

The receptor was isolated from a woman aged 55-70 years with acute or convalescent COVID-19. The sample taken for sequencing was peripheral blood. The sequence links TRBV11-2 to TRBJ1-5, with 8 bases aligning to TRBD1. The CDR3 here reads CASSLNPGGGQPQHF. Read as DNA, the sequence is TGTGCCAGCAGCTTAAACCCAGGGGGCGGACAGCCCCAGCATTTT.